This T cell receptor beta chain appears in the sequencing data of a study of PD-1 blockade in classical Hodgkin lymphoma (dated by TCRdb to the early 2020s). The study in broad terms: Nivolumab dosing was 3 mg/kg intravenously every 2 weeks, continuing until either disease progression or unacceptable toxicity. The study used TCR beta sequencing and CyTOF to define a peripheral blood immune signature of response to PD-1 blockade in classical Hodgkin lymphoma. Overall study results and their limits: Baseline TCR diversity was reported as lower in newly diagnosed patients than in healthy donors, and lower still in relapsed/refractory patients. A significant rise by C4D1 was seen in CD4+ but not CD8+ TCR diversity (p=0.0027 vs p=0.16), with the rise being most apparent in complete responders (p=0.02). Lower diversity was seen in patients whose nivolumab began less than 1 year after ASCT, and these patients were left out of later analyses so that immune reconstitution would not confound the results. Among trial patients, those achieving complete response had baseline diversity similar to that of newly diagnosed patients, while diversity was significantly lower in partial responders and progressors. The study was restricted to a single clinical trial cohort, and the causes of repertoire differences, possibly disease activity or prior therapy, were left undefined.

The sample's time point, from its label and the paper: cycle 4 day 1 (C4D1), after five to seven weeks of nivolumab. Every trial patient had relapsed after autologous stem cell transplantation, and cohorts A, B and C differed in prior brentuximab vedotin exposure. A total of roughly 60 patients with relapsed/refractory classical Hodgkin lymphoma made up the trial cohort, and each patient's best overall response was complete response, partial response or progressive disease. Single-agent nivolumab was administered to trial patients in the multi-cohort phase II CheckMate 205 trial. An independent review committee assessed best overall response by applying the 2007 International Working Group response criteria. Trial PBMCs were collected immediately before nivolumab initiation (C1D1) and during therapy at cycle 2 day 1 and cycle 4 day 1. Peripheral blood was collected in 8 mL Vacutainer Cell Preparation Tubes, from which PBMCs were isolated by centrifugation and then cryopreserved.

Note on this clone: No cognate antigen has been identified for it. It has no much larger one-base neighbor in the sample; base qualities were not kept.

CDR1 and CDR2 (SGHDN, FVKESK) derive from the germline V gene. The CDR3, cysteine through phenylalanine, is 16 amino acids long. Kept here is only the CDR3 DNA, which spans 48 bases and is read in frame from base 1. The V end loses 0 bases and the J end loses 5 bases, and a stretch of 14 bases separates them. Genomic DNA was isolated using the Qiagen DNeasy kit from unsorted PBMCs as well as from negatively selected CD4+ and CD8+ fractions. TCR beta CDR3 regions were subjected to amplification by immunoSEQ multiplex PCR with primers that anneal to V and J segments. A synthetic immune receptor repertoire was used to minimize amplification bias, and any residual bias was removed computationally once sequencing was done. In the original analysis: Repertoire diversity was quantified as the Shannon entropy index using custom Python scripts. Unsorted, CD4+ and CD8+ repertoires were analyzed separately, except for combined analyses in which CD4+ and CD8+ sequences were merged in silico. A clone counted as expanded when the clone's frequency after treatment rose at least 2-fold relative to C1D1, and clones undetected at baseline were given a pseudocount of 0.5. Singleton clones were defined as clones with 0 or 1 copy at C1D1, and non-singleton clones were defined as clones with 2 or more copies. Clones expanded in unsorted samples were assigned a CD4+, CD8+ or unknown annotation through matching of protein sequences in sorted samples from the same patient. Wilcoxon tests on paired samples were used to test changes in diversity from C1D1 to C4D1. The table comes from immuneACCESS by way of TCRdb, which keeps in-frame sequences with V and J called. Part of the clones is missing from these tables; in studies checked, under half for an unresolved V gene and the rest for unknown reasons. D and trimming were read from the DNA, whereas the V and J calls and clone size are those reported in that table. The sample table records around 21,000 clones; 65% to 80% of these occur just once. The leading ten clones occupy 20% of the sample.

This specimen was peripheral blood mononuclear cells (PBMCs), taken before the fourth cycle of nivolumab. The chain couples TRBV14 to TRBJ2-1, with the D gene call left open. The sequence came from a human donor with classical Hodgkin lymphoma. The nucleotides are TGTGCCAGCAGCCAAGAAAGGACCATCCTCGACAATGAGCAGTTCTTC. Its protein is CASSQERTILDNEQFF.